This T cell receptor beta chain originates from a study of T-cell memory formation after mild COVID-19 (dated by TCRdb to the early 2020s). Describing the broader study: TCR sequence clusters from the two donors were found to be largely donor specific. In a couple of donors, T-cell clones that expanded and contracted after mild COVID-19 were tracked by sequencing TCRalpha and TCRbeta repertoires over time. Two young, previously healthy adult volunteers made up the cohort, one male and one female. Beyond this particular receptor, the publication reports: Some responding clones were found in pre-infection memory, which suggests that pre-existing cross-reactive memory T cells took part in the SARS-CoV-2 response. SARS-CoV-2 specificity was not confirmed for the second-wave clones peaking on day 37. Clones contracting from day 15 to 85 had balanced CD4/CD8 phenotypes, while a second wave expanding from day 15 to 37 was biased towards CD4+. Only a couple of mild cases were covered in the study, and larger cohorts including severe cases with pre-infection samples were considered necessary. Contracting CD4+ clones were located mainly in the CM and EM memory subsets, whereas CD8+ clones were found to be enriched in EMRA.

This clonotype was seen a few times. This clone's antigen is unknown. The input lacks base qualities; no much larger clone sits a single base away. Ficoll-Paque density gradient centrifugation was used to isolate PBMCs. TCRdb shows the sequencer as Illumina NovaSeq 6000. cDNA libraries for TCRalpha and TCRbeta were prepared by 5'RACE using constant-segment primers, with sample barcodes and unique molecular identifiers added. Trizol reagent was used to extract RNA from every sample. The libraries were amplified in two PCR steps, and the second step added a second sample barcode and Illumina TruSeq adapters. The libraries were sequenced on an Illumina NovaSeq using 2 x 150 bp paired-end reads. The authors' pipeline ran thus. The reads were demultiplexed and collapsed into UMI-guided consensus sequences using migec v1.2.7. Using mixcr v2.1.11, the UMI consensuses were aligned to TRA and TRB V and J templates and assembled into clonotypes. Clonotypes were classified as expanded or contracted when called significant by both edgeR and NoisET, with noise models trained on biological replicates. For edgeR calls, the cutoffs were a false discovery rate-adjusted p below 0.01 and a log2 fold-change threshold of 1. As an exploratory analysis of dynamics, max-normalized trajectories of the 1000 most abundant clonotypes were examined by PCA with hierarchical clustering. The CD4 or CD8 phenotype of responding clones was assigned using the separately sequenced CD4+ and CD8+ repertoires. Starting from the raw public reads, TCRdb applied fastp trimming at Q25, assembled clones with MiXCR and retained in-frame beta chains. Identical CDR3 protein sequences are pooled into one entry, listed with their most common genes and DNA. The V and J calls and clone size come from TCRdb's table, not from the authors' own analysis. The table for this sample lists 400,000 to 500,000 distinct CDR3 sequences; 20% of them were counted only once. Clones ranked in the top ten supply around 8.4% of the sample.

CDR1 SGHAT and CDR2 FQDESV were looked up in the germline V gene (reference sequence). Spanning cysteine to phenylalanine, the CDR3 consists of 12 amino acids. The DNA shown is the 36-base CDR3, in frame from base 1. V and J are truncated by 4 bases and 15 bases respectively, leaving an intervening sequence of 13 bases. The receptor was isolated from an adult woman who had mild COVID-19 (a few samples of this study predate the infection). The sample titles of this study are shuffled in the database, so cell type and time point are left out; the donor was told from shared clones. This chain joins TRBV11-1 to TRBJ1-6; no D gene call is confident. What was sequenced was PBMCs or a T cell subset sorted from them (not recorded which). The CDR3 reads CASSYLSGGLHF. DNA sequence: TGTGCCAGCAGCTATTTGAGTGGTGGCCTCCACTTT.